A single sample is the source of the 19 T cell receptor beta chains below, sequenced in a study of blood T cell repertoires in COVID-19. Assay used: immunoSEQ multiplex PCR; TCRdb lists only in-frame clones, some missing. The data hold nearly 350,000 clones, with approximately 89% observed a single time. Sequences were obtained from peripheral blood. All receptors come from a woman aged 18-35 years who had recovered from COVID-19.

V is TRBV10-3 and J is TRBJ2-2; TRBD1 agrees at 9 bases. J gave up 3 bases and V 4 bases, and 9 bases lay outside the gene matches. The CDR3 runs to 17 residues. CDR1 and CDR2 from the germline V gene are ENHRY and SYGVKD. CDR3 amino acids: CAISAPGQGIDTGELFF. The CDR3 region has the DNA TGTGCCATCAGTGCTCCGGGACAGGGTATCGACACCGGGGAGCTGTTTTTT.

This chain connects TRBV15 to TRBJ2-3, with D perhaps matching TRBD1 (5 bases). Trimming pared 0 bases from V and 6 bases from J, leaving 7 bases between. Germline V gene lookup returns CDR1 LNHNV and CDR2 YYDKDF (reference sequence). The CDR3 sequence is 13 residues long. This CDR3 is CATSRDKGDTQYF. In DNA, the CDR3 is TGTGCCACCAGCAGAGATAAGGGGGATACGCAGTATTTT.

This chain joins TRBV6-2 or TRBV6-3 and TRBJ2-7, with D perhaps TRBD1 (6 bases). Germline-derived CDR1 and CDR2 are MNHEY and SVGEGT. There are 15 residues in the CDR3. Trimming left V 3 bases short and J 2 bases short, with 14 bases between. The CDR3 DNA is TGTGCCAGCAGTTATACCCGGGACACAACCTACGAGCAGTACGTC. Translation gives CASSYTRDTTYEQYV.

This clone came up a few times. The chain recombines TRBV6-2 or TRBV6-3 with TRBJ2-3, with a weak D call TRBD2 (6 bases). The CDR3 loop spans 12 amino acids. Germline V CDR1 and CDR2: MNHEY, SVGEGT. The germline V and J ends were trimmed by 6 bases and 6 bases, with 10 bases remaining between them. The CDR3 sequence is CASSVRGDTQYF. The CDR3, as DNA: TGTGCCAGCAGCGTCCGGGGGGATACGCAGTATTTT.

The table lists this clone with a count of one. The chain has TRBV2 and TRBJ2-2; 10 bases line up with TRBD2. The germline gives CDR1 SNHLY, CDR2 FYNNEI. The trim removed 6 bases at V and 5 bases at J, leaving 3 bases unmatched. This CDR3 is built from 14 residues. The CDR3 reads CASSKREGTGELFF. CDR3 nucleotides: TGTGCCAGCAGCAAGCGGGAGGGGACCGGGGAGCTGTTTTTT.

The CDR3 sequence is CASSWDRNQPQHF. CDR3 sequence (DNA): TGTGCCAGTAGCTGGGACAGAAATCAGCCCCAGCATTTT. The rearrangement links TRBV19 to TRBJ1-5; 7 bases agree with TRBD1. Looked up from germline, CDR1 is LNHDA and CDR2 is SQIVND (reference sequence). The V gene end was trimmed by 6 bases and the J gene end by 4 bases; junction bases not matched to a gene: 3. CDR3 length: 13 amino acids.

The rearrangement links TRBV4-1 to TRBJ1-4; D not resolved. The CDR3 runs to 15 residues. From germline, CDR1 is MGHRA and CDR2 YSYEKL. V lost 0 bases to trimming and J lost 4 bases, with 9 bases between them. CDR3 DNA: TGCGCCAGCAGCCAAGAATGGGCCCTTAATGAAAAACTGTTTTTT. Translation: CASSQEWALNEKLFF.

The chain recombines TRBV19 with TRBJ2-7; 8 bases fit TRBD2. There are 12 residues in the CDR3. After removal of 3 bases from V and 7 bases from J, the junction contained 2 bases not matched to a gene. Germline CDR1 LNHDA, CDR2 SQIVND (reference sequence). CDR3 loop: CASSISGREQYV. The CDR3 bases are TGTGCCAGTAGTATCAGCGGGAGAGAGCAGTACGTC.

This clone was seen more than once but under ten times. The chain couples TRBV7-2 to TRBJ1-2; tentatively, D is TRBD1 (5 bases). V was trimmed by 3 bases and J by 2 bases, leaving 10 bases between them. Per germline, CDR1 SGHTA and CDR2 FQGNSA. This CDR3 contains 14 residues. The chain's CDR3 is CASSFPRQNYGYTF. CDR3 DNA sequence: TGTGCCAGCAGCTTTCCTCGACAGAACTATGGCTACACCTTC.

The chain joins TRBV2 to TRBJ1-2; maybe TRBD1 (5 bases). Per the germline V gene, CDR1 is SNHLY and CDR2 is FYNNEI. Trimming shortened V by 6 bases and J by 8 bases, and 16 bases separated the two germline ends. The CDR3 contains 13 residues. CDR3 region: CASRLDRAEGYTF. The CDR3 DNA is TGTGCCAGCAGGCTTGACAGAGCCGAGGGCTACACCTTC.

A single count supports this clone. V usage is TRBV5-1 and J usage is TRBJ1-1; maybe TRBD1 (5 bases). Trimming removed 3 bases from V and 8 bases from J, with 17 bases in between. CDR3 size: 14 residues. In germline, CDR1 is SGHRS, CDR2 YFSETQ. DNA for the CDR3: TGCGCCAGCAGCTCGCTGAGCAGGGATCTGGAAGCTTTCTTT. It is translated as CASSSLSRDLEAFF. Filled out from reference TRBV5-1 and TRBJ1-1, the complete variable domain reads KAGVTQTPRYLIKTRGQQVTLSCSPISGHRSVSWYQQTPGQGLQFLFEYFSETQRNKGNFPGRFSGRQFSNSRSEMNVSTLELGDSALYLCASSSLSRDLEAFFGQGTRLTVV.

This sequence joins TRBV24-1 and TRBJ2-2, with D possibly being TRBD2 (6 bases). The CDR3 is 14 residues long. The germline gives CDR1 KGHDR, CDR2 SFDVKD. V lost 4 bases, J lost 4 bases, and 9 bases lay in between. The CDR3 protein is CATSELATTGELFF. DNA for the CDR3: TGTGCCACCAGTGAGCTAGCGACCACCGGGGAGCTGTTTTTT.

V usage is TRBV5-1 and J usage is TRBJ2-1, with a tentative D call TRBD1 (5 bases). Germline V lookup: CDR1 SGHRS, CDR2 YFSETQ. Trimming took 6 bases from V and 0 from J, leaving 13 bases between them. CDR3 size: 15 residues. CDR3 coding DNA: TGCGCCAGCACCCCGGACACGAGCTCCTACAATGAGCAGTTCTTC. This gives the protein CASTPDTSSYNEQFF.

J is TRBJ2-2 and V is TRBV30; TRBD2 matches 8 bases. Germline assignment: CDR1 GTSNPN and CDR2 SVGIG (reference sequence). V gave up 2 bases and J gave up 4 bases; unmatched junction bases: 6. The CDR3 is 15 residues long. The CDR3, as DNA: TGTGCCTGGAGTTTAGCGGGATCGGGCACCGGGGAGCTGTTTTTT. Protein: CAWSLAGSGTGELFF.

This chain's CDR3 is CASSYGQGINEKLFF. The CDR3 region has the DNA TGCGCCAGCAGCTACGGACAGGGGATAAATGAAAAACTGTTTTTT. The J gene is TRBJ1-4, the V gene TRBV5-1; 9 nucleotides match TRBD1. The germline V gene encodes CDR1 SGHRS and CDR2 YFSETQ. Unmatched junction bases numbered 5, after V lost 3 bases and J lost 5 bases. CDR3 length equals 15 residues. Full variable domain (outside the CDR3, taken from reference TRBV5-1 and TRBJ1-4): KAGVTQTPRYLIKTRGQQVTLSCSPISGHRSVSWYQQTPGQGLQFLFEYFSETQRNKGNFPGRFSGRQFSNSRSEMNVSTLELGDSALYLCASSYGQGINEKLFFGSGTQLSVL.

The genes are TRBV5-6 and TRBJ2-2; 9 positions agree with TRBD1. Germline V gives CDR1 SGHDT, CDR2 YYEEEE. There are 16 residues in the CDR3. With 4 bases clipped from V and 2 bases from J, the junction kept 6 bases outside the gene matches. The CDR3 loop is CASSPDRGGNTGELFF. CDR3 DNA: TGTGCCAGCAGCCCGGACAGGGGTGGAAACACCGGGGAGCTGTTTTTT.

This chain connects TRBV21-1 to TRBJ2-7; the table's D call, TRBD2, has no DNA check behind it. TRBV21-1 is flagged as a pseudogene. The CDR3 extends over 18 amino acids. The CDR3 nucleotides read TGTGCCAGCAGCAAAGTGGCTAATCCCGCGGCTAGCGGGTACGAGCAGTACGTC. Amino acid sequence: CASSKVANPAASGYEQYV.

The chain couples TRBV24-1 to TRBJ2-3; the match to TRBD2 covers 7 bases. The CDR3 length is 16 residues. The trim removed 4 bases at V and 0 bases at J, leaving 6 bases unmatched. Germline V gives CDR1 KGHDR, CDR2 SFDVKD. The CDR3, as DNA: TGTGCCACCAGTGACGCTAGCGGTACTAGCACAGATACGCAGTATTTT. It translates to CATSDASGTSTDTQYF.

The V and J genes are TRBV25-1 and TRBJ1-4; D gene ambiguous. This CDR3 region has 15 residues. Per the germline V gene, CDR1 is MGHDK and CDR2 is SYGVNS. Trimming removed 1 base from V and 8 bases from J, with 14 bases in between. The CDR3 protein is CASSEWGGLGEKLFF. The DNA for the CDR3 is TGTGCCAGCAGTGAATGGGGAGGGTTAGGGGAAAAACTGTTTTTT.